These 12 T cell receptor beta chains originate from one sample sequenced in a study of T cells after yellow fever vaccination. TCRdb re-analysed the 5' RACE reads in MiXCR, keeping a single row per CDR3 protein. The sample lists 200,000 to 250,000 distinct CDR3 sequences; 6.9% were seen once. Sequences were derived from CD4+ T cells sorted from PBMCs, sampled 15 days after the yellow fever booster vaccination. The receptors stem from a man aged 30-40 years who received the YFV17D yellow fever vaccine.

Only a few counts were recorded for this clonotype. J is TRBJ2-2 and V is TRBV18, with 7 bases aligning to TRBD1. The V and J ends lost 1 base and 13 bases, in that order; junction bases with no gene match: 3. The CDR3 covers 12 residues. Germline values: CDR1 KGHSH, CDR2 LQKENI. For the CDR3, the DNA is TGTGCCAGCTCACCACGGGACAGAGGGCTGTTTTTT. Translated, it gives CASSPRDRGLFF. Drawing the rest from reference TRBV18 and TRBJ2-2, the complete variable domain is NAGVMQNPRHLVRRRGQEARLRCSPMKGHSHVYWYRQLPEEGLKFMVYLQKENIIDESGMPKERFSAEFPKEGPSILRIQQVVRGDSAAYFCASSPRDRGLFFGEGSRLTVL.

The rearrangement joins TRBV5-4 to TRBJ2-3; 11 nucleotides align to TRBD2. The CDR3 spans 17 residues. The germline gives CDR1 SGHNT, CDR2 YYREEE (reference sequence). V lost 3 bases to trimming and J lost 2 bases; unmatched junction nucleotides: 8. The CDR3 region has the DNA TGTGCCAGCAGCTCCATAGCGGGAGGGGAGTTCACAGATACGCAGTATTTT. It is translated as CASSSIAGGEFTDTQYF.

This clonotype showed up just a few times. The rearrangement joins TRBV15 to TRBJ2-5; D is unresolved. Germline CDR1 and CDR2: LNHNV and YYDKDF (reference sequence). The CDR3 runs to 15 residues. Deletions cut 0 bases from V and 2 bases from J, with 10 bases between. CDR3 sequence reads: CATSRDWPRQETQYF. The CDR3 region has the DNA TGTGCCACCAGCAGAGATTGGCCGAGACAAGAGACCCAGTACTTC.

This clonotype appeared a few times. The rearrangement links TRBV12-3 or TRBV12-4 to TRBJ1-1; D gene ambiguous. The CDR3 has 13 amino acids. Trimming took off 4 bases at V and 4 bases at J, with 10 bases between the two ends. CDR3 in amino acids: CASSWGVGTEAFF. CDR3 nucleotides: TGTGCCAGCAGTTGGGGTGTAGGCACTGAAGCTTTCTTT.

This clonotype has a count of ten or more. This chain joins TRBV11-1 and TRBJ2-3; D gene ambiguous. The CDR3 runs to 14 residues. From germline, CDR1 is SGHAT and CDR2 FQDESV (reference sequence). Trimming removed 0 bases from V and 4 bases from J, with 8 bases in between. The CDR3 is CASSLAVMADTQYF. The DNA for the CDR3 is TGTGCCAGCAGCTTAGCCGTAATGGCAGATACGCAGTATTTT.

Concerning this clonotype: This could be a read error, since a much larger clone is one nucleotide away. The chain employs TRBV29-1 and TRBJ1-1; D is unresolved. The CDR3 runs 10 residues. Germline V CDR1 and CDR2: SQVTM, ANQGSEA. In DNA form, the CDR3 reads TGCATCGTTCAAGCTGTCACACTTATATTT. It is translated as CIVQAVTLIF.

V usage is TRBV7-9 and J usage is TRBJ1-4; possibly TRBD1 for D (6 bases). The germline V gene encodes CDR1 SEHNR and CDR2 FQNEAQ (reference sequence). The CDR3 has 15 amino acids. V lost 6 bases to trimming and J lost 5 bases, with 16 bases between them. The CDR3 here is CASSSGTTENEKLFF. The CDR3 DNA reads TGTGCCAGCAGTTCCGGGACAACAGAAAATGAAAAACTGTTTTTT.

The chain employs TRBV5-1 and TRBJ2-1; 7 bases are a match to TRBD2. The CDR3 totals 15 residues. The V gene's germline CDR1 is SGHRS and CDR2 YFSETQ. V was clipped by 4 bases and J by 6 bases; unmatched bases: 10. The CDR3 nucleotides are TGCGCCAGCAGCGTTGGACTAGTCTCCAGCAATGAGCAGTTCTTC. Amino acid sequence: CASSVGLVSSNEQFF. The full variable domain, rest sourced from reference TRBV5-1 and TRBJ2-1, is KAGVTQTPRYLIKTRGQQVTLSCSPISGHRSVSWYQQTPGQGLQFLFEYFSETQRNKGNFPGRFSGRQFSNSRSEMNVSTLELGDSALYLCASSVGLVSSNEQFFGPGTRLTVL.

This clonotype was picked up a small number of times. This chain uses TRBV9 with TRBJ2-1; 7 bases match TRBD2. Germline CDR1 SGDLS, CDR2 YYNGEE. This CDR3 has 16 residues. Germline trimming cut 0 bases from V and 3 bases from J; bases unmatched to any gene: 6. DNA for the CDR3: TGTGCCAGCAGCGTAGGGGTTAGCGGGCTCTACAATGAGCAGTTCTTC. It yields the protein CASSVGVSGLYNEQFF.

In this sample, this clonotype turned up a few times. The chain employs TRBV12-3 or TRBV12-4 and TRBJ1-3; D not certain. The length of the CDR3 is 14 residues. V was cut by 6 bases and J by 3 bases, with 12 bases left in between. The CDR3 DNA reads as TGTGCCAGCAGAGCCACACCATTTGGAAACACCATATATTTT. Translation gives CASRATPFGNTIYF.

The chain combines TRBV18 with TRBJ2-1; tentatively, D is TRBD2 (5 bases). Trimming shortened V by 3 bases and J by 7 bases, and 13 bases separated the two germline ends. Germline CDR1 reads KGHSH; CDR2 reads LQKENI. The CDR3 consists of 14 residues. CDR3 loop: CASSPVLEVNEQFF. For the CDR3, the DNA is TGTGCCAGCTCACCGGTACTAGAGGTAAATGAGCAGTTCTTC. Filled out from reference TRBV18 and TRBJ2-1, the complete variable domain reads NAGVMQNPRHLVRRRGQEARLRCSPMKGHSHVYWYRQLPEEGLKFMVYLQKENIIDESGMPKERFSAEFPKEGPSILRIQQVVRGDSAAYFCASSPVLEVNEQFFGPGTRLTVL.

This chain uses TRBV20-1 with TRBJ2-1, with TRBD2 identical over 8 bases. V was pared by 6 bases and J by 5 bases, with 15 bases of the junction left unmatched. This CDR3 region has 16 residues. Germline-derived CDR1 and CDR2 are DFQATT and SNEGSKA (reference sequence). CDR3 residues: CSAPNPAAGGHNEQFF. As DNA, the CDR3 is TGCAGTGCCCCTAACCCAGCGGCGGGAGGTCACAATGAGCAGTTCTTC.